The TCR beta chain described here comes from a study of blood T cell repertoires in COVID-19. About the study: Samples of COVID-19 (acute and convalescent) were obtained from the United States, Italy and Spain. Sources were T cells, B-cell-depleted T cells, or PBMCs; the material itself was cDNA or gDNA.

Authors' analysis steps: Nucleated cell number was recorded as an estimate derived from reference gene primer amplification. Repertoires were generated with immunoSEQ multiplex PCR, while TCRdb's copy carries only in-frame clones and drops some. That table is the source of V, J and clone size, and D and trimming were worked out from the DNA. The sample lists fewer than 250,000 clones, about 88% occurring once. CDR3 length: 15 residues. The J segment lost 5 bases and the V segment lost 5 bases, leaving 7 bases of the junction unmatched. Germline CDR1 reads MNHEY; CDR2 reads SVGAGI. This clonotype originated in a man aged 35 to 55 with acute or convalescent COVID-19. Source material: peripheral blood. This chain connects TRBV6-5 to TRBJ1-1; 11 bases line up with TRBD1. This CDR3 reads CASSPPGTGGTEAFF. CDR3 DNA sequence: TGTGCCAGCAGTCCCCCAGGGACAGGGGGGACTGAAGCTTTCTTT.